These 8 T cell receptor beta chains originate from one sample sequenced in a study of CD8 T cells in ankylosing spondylitis. TCRdb fed the 5' RACE reads into MiXCR, producing one record per CDR3 protein. The data show approximately 90,000 distinct CDR3 sequences, about 8.3% seen once. Sequencing was performed on blood, either unsorted or a sorted T cell fraction (not recorded which). These receptors came from a male donor with ankylosing spondylitis or in good health (not recorded which).

The chain couples TRBV7-2 to TRBJ1-2; D call uncertain. Germline loops: CDR1 SGHTA, CDR2 FQGNSA. Trimming removed 2 bases at V and 12 bases at J, with 16 bases between. The CDR3 sequence is 13 residues long. CDR3 nucleotide sequence: TGTGCCAGCAGCTTACTGGGAGATTGGGAGCACACCTTC. It specifies CASSLLGDWEHTF. The entire variable domain, with the rest obtained from reference TRBV7-2 and TRBJ1-2, is as follows: GAGVSQSPSNKVTEKGKDVELRCDPISGHTALYWYRQSLGQGLEFLIYFQGNSAPDKSGLPSDRFSAERTGGSVSTLTIQRTQQEDSAVYLCASSLLGDWEHTFGSGTRLTVV.

The table lists this clonotype with many counts. This sequence joins TRBV20-1 and TRBJ2-7, with TRBD2 matching over 12 bases. CDR3 length equals 14 residues. V lost 6 bases to trimming and J lost 2 bases; unmatched junction nucleotides: 5. CDR1 DFQATT and CDR2 SNEGSKA come from the germline V gene (reference sequence). The DNA of the CDR3 is TGCAGTGCCCCGCCTAGCGGGGGGGCCTACGAGCAGTACTTC. Translating it yields CSAPPSGGAYEQYF.

This clonotype showed up many times. The chain has TRBV20-1 and TRBJ1-4, with a tentative D call TRBD1 (6 bases). From germline, CDR1 is DFQATT and CDR2 SNEGSKA (reference sequence). The CDR3 is made up of 14 amino acids. The V and J ends lost 7 bases and 8 bases respectively, with 20 bases between them. The CDR3 DNA reads TGCAGTGTCAGAATGCCGGGGGCACGGGAAAAACTGTTTTTT. Translated: CSVRMPGAREKLFF.

There are a few counts of this clonotype. CDR3 sequence (DNA): TGTGCCACCAGCAGGGACATCGGGGGGAGGGCCGGGGTAAATGAGCAGTTCTTC. Its translation is CATSRDIGGRAGVNEQFF. The chain combines TRBV15 with TRBJ2-1, with 7 bases matching TRBD2. The CDR3 has 18 residues. Germline trimming cut 3 bases from V and 7 bases from J; bases unmatched to any gene: 18. The germline gives CDR1 LNHNV, CDR2 YYDKDF (reference sequence).

A few counts support this clonotype. The chain employs TRBV5-1 and TRBJ2-1; unclear D gene. CDR1 and CDR2 from the germline V gene are SGHRS and YFSETQ. Trimming left V 0 bases short and J 0 bases short, with 7 bases between. The CDR3 is 15 residues long. In nucleotides, the CDR3 is TGCGCCAGCAGCTTGGCTCAAAGCTCCTACAATGAGCAGTTCTTC. It codes for CASSLAQSSYNEQFF.

This clonotype was observed at least ten times. The rearrangement links TRBV5-1 to TRBJ1-5, with 8 bases matching TRBD1. With 4 bases clipped from V and 0 bases from J, the junction kept 3 bases outside the gene matches. CDR1 is SGHRS, CDR2 YFSETQ, per germline. The CDR3 has 15 residues. The CDR3 DNA reads as TGCGCCAGCAGCAAGACAGGGGATAGCAATCAGCCCCAGCATTTT. This translates into CASSKTGDSNQPQHF.

The V call is TRBV7-9, the J call TRBJ1-5; D gene ambiguous. Germline CDR1 and CDR2: SEHNR and FQNEAQ (reference sequence). The CDR3 contains 12 residues. V was shortened by 2 bases and J by 8 bases, with 7 bases between the two germline ends. The DNA of the CDR3 is TGTGCCAGCAGCTTATCGGACGAGCCCCAGCATTTT. This translates into CASSLSDEPQHF.

This clonotype appeared a few times. The chain carries TRBV7-8 and TRBJ2-4, with 8 bases identical to TRBD1. This CDR3 is built from 18 residues. Germline CDR1 reads SGHVS; CDR2 reads FQNEAQ. V shed 1 base, J shed 2 bases, and the junction held 10 bases outside the gene matches. The CDR3 loop reads CASSLGGGQGASKNIQYF. The DNA of the CDR3 is TGTGCCAGCAGCTTAGGGGGAGGTCAGGGGGCGTCCAAAAACATTCAGTACTTC.